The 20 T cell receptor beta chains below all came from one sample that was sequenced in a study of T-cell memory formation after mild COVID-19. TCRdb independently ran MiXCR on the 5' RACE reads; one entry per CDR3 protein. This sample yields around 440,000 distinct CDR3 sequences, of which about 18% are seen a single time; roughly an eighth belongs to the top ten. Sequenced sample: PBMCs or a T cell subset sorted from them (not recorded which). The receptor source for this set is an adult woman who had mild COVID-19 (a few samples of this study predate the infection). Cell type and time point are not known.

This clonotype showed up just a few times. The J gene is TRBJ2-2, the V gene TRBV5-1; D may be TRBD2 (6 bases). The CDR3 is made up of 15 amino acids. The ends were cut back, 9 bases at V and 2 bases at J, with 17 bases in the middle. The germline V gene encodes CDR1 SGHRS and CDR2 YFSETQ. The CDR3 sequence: CATRLSGQNTGELFF. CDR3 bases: TGCGCCACCCGTCTTAGCGGACAAAACACCGGGGAGCTGTTTTTT.

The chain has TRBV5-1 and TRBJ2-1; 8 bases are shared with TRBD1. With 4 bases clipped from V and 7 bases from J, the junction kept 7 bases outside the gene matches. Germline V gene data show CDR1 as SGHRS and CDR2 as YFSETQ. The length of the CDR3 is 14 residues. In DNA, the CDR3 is TGCGCCAGCAGCGGCCGGGACAGGAGGAATGAGCAGTTCTTC. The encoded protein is CASSGRDRRNEQFF.

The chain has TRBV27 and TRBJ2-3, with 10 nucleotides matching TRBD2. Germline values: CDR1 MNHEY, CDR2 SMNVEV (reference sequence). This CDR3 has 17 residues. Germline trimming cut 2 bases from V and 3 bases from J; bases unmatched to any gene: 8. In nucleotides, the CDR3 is TGTGCCAGCAGTTTAGATCCCAGCGGGGGGGTTACAGATACGCAGTATTTT. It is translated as CASSLDPSGGVTDTQYF.

CDR3 amino acids: CASSPTGLAGAGNEQFF. The CDR3 nucleotides read TGCGCCAGCAGCCCTACCGGACTAGCGGGGGCGGGCAATGAGCAGTTCTTC. The rearrangement links TRBV4-3 to TRBJ2-1; TRBD2 matches 13 bases. Germline trimming cut 4 bases from V and 6 bases from J; bases unmatched to any gene: 9. This CDR3 has 17 residues. Germline CDR1 and CDR2: LGHNA and YSLEER.

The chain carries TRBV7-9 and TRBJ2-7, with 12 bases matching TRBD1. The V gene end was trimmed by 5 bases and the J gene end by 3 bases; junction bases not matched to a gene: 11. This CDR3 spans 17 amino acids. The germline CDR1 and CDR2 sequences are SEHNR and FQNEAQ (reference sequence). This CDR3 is CASSTTPGQGAIYEQYF. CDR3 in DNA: TGTGCCAGCAGCACCACCCCGGGACAGGGGGCTATCTACGAGCAGTACTTC.

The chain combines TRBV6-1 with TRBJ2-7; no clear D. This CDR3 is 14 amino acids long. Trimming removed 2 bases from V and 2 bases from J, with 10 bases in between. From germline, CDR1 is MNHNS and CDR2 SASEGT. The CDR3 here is CASSERNLPYEQYF. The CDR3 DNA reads TGTGCCAGCAGTGAAAGGAATCTCCCCTACGAGCAGTACTTC.

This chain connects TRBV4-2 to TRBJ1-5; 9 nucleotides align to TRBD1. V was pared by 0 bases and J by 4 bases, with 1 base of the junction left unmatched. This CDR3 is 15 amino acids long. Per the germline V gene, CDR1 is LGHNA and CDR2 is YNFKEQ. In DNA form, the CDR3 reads TGTGCCAGCAGCCAAGAAGGGACAGGGAATCAGCCCCAGCATTTT. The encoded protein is CASSQEGTGNQPQHF.

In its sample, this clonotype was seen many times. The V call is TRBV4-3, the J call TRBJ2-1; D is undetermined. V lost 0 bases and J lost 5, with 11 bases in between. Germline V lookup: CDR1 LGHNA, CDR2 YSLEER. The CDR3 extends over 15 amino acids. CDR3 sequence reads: CASSQDHRPNNEQFF. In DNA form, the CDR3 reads TGCGCCAGCAGCCAAGATCATCGGCCGAACAATGAGCAGTTCTTC.

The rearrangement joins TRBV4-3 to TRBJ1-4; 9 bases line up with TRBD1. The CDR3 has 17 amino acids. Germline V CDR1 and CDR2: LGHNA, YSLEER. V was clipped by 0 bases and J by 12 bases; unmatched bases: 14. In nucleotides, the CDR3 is TGCGCCAGCAGCCAAGATCCAATCGGGACAGGGAAAAGAGAACTGTTTTTT. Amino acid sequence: CASSQDPIGTGKRELFF.

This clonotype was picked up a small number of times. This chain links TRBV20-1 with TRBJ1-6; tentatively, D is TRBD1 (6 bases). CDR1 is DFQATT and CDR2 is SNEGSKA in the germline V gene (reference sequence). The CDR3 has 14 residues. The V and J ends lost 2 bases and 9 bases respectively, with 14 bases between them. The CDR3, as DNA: TGCAGTGCTAGAAAAACAGGGCCCGGTTCACCCCTCCACTTT. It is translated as CSARKTGPGSPLHF.

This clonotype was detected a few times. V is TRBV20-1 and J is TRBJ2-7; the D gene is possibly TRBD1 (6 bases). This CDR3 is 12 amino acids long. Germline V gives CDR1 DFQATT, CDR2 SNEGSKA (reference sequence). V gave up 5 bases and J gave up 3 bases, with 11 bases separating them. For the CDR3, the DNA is TGCAGTGCTTTCGGACAGAGCTACGAGCAGTACTTC. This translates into CSAFGQSYEQYF.

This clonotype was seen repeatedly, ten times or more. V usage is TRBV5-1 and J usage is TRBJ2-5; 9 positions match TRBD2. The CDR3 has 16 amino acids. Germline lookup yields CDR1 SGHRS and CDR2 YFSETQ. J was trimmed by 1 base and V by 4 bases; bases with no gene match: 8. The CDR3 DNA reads TGCGCCAGCAGCCCCTTAGGGACTAGCCTCCAAGAGACCCAGTACTTC. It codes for CASSPLGTSLQETQYF. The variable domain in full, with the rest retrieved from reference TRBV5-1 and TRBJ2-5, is KAGVTQTPRYLIKTRGQQVTLSCSPISGHRSVSWYQQTPGQGLQFLFEYFSETQRNKGNFPGRFSGRQFSNSRSEMNVSTLELGDSALYLCASSPLGTSLQETQYFGPGTRLLVL.

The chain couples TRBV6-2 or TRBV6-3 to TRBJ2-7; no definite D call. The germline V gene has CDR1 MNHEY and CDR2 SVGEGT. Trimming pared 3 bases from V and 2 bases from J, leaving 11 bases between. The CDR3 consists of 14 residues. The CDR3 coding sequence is TGTGCCAGCAGTTATTCGTTGCGGCCCTACGAGCAGTACTTC. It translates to CASSYSLRPYEQYF.

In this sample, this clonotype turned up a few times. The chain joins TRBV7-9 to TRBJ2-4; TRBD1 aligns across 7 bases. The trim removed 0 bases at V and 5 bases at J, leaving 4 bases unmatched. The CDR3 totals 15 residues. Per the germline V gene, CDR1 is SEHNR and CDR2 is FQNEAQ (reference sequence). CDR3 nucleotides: TGTGCCAGCAGCTTAGCGGCGACAGGGCAAAACATTCAGTACTTC. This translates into CASSLAATGQNIQYF.

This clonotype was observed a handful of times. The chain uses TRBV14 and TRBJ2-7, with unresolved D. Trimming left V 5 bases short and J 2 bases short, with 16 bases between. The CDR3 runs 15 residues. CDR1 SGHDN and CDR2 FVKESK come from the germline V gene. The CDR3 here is CASSSVARWAYEQYF. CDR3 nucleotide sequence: TGTGCCAGCAGCAGTGTAGCTCGATGGGCCTACGAGCAGTACTTC.

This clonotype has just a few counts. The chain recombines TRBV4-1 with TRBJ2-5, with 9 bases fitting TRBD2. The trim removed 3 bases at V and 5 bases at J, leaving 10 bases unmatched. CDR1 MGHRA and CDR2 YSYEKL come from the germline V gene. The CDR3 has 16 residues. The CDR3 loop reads CASSHPPGLAVETQYF. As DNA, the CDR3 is TGCGCCAGCAGCCACCCACCGGGACTAGCCGTGGAGACCCAGTACTTC.

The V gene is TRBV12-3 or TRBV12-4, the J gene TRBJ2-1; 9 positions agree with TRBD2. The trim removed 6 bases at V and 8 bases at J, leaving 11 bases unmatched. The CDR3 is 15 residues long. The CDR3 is CASSLNSGGRYEQFF. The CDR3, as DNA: TGTGCCAGCAGCCTTAATAGCGGGGGCAGGTATGAGCAGTTCTTC.

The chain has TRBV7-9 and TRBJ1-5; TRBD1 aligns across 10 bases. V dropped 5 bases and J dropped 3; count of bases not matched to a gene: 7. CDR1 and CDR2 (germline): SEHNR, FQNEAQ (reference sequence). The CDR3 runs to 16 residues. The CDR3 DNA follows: TGTGCCAGCAGCACGTGGGACAGGGGTTTCAATCAGCCCCAGCATTTT. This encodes CASSTWDRGFNQPQHF. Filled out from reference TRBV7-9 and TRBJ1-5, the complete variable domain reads DTGVSQNPRHKITKRGQNVTFRCDPISEHNRLYWYRQTLGQGPEFLTYFQNEAQLEKSRLLSDRFSAERPKGSFSTLEIQRTEQGDSAMYLCASSTWDRGFNQPQHFGDGTRLSIL.

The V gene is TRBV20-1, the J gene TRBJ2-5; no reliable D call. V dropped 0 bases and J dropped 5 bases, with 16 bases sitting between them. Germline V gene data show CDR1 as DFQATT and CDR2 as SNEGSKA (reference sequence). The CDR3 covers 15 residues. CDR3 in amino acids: CSARDGRSNQETQYF. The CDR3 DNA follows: TGCAGTGCTAGAGATGGGCGAAGTAATCAGGAGACCCAGTACTTC.

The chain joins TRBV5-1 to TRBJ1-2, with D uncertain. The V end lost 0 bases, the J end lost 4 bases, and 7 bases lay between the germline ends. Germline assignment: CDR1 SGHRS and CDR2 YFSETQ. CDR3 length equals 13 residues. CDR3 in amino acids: CASSLGRPYGYTF. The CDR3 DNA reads TGCGCCAGCAGCTTGGGTAGGCCCTATGGCTACACCTTC.